The present TCR beta chain was sequenced within a study of human T cells and chemical hapten exposure. About the study: Slight volume differences across pooled libraries mainly accounted for varying per-sample TCR yields. Points from the study as a whole: Large CDR3 similarity clusters arose significantly more often from expanded TCRs than from controls. The study found that DPC sensitization did not change TCRs above 1 in 1000 frequency.

The time point: patch test 2, 6 weeks after DPC sensitization. The treatment was: therapeutic diphenylcyclopropenone sensitization with weekly scalp DPC. This clonotype was counted many times. Its antigen is still unknown. The germline V gene has CDR1 LGHNA and CDR2 YNFKEQ. V was pared by 0 bases and J by 7 bases, with 11 bases of the junction left unmatched. This CDR3 is built from 16 residues. The authors' processing: About 97,000 TCRs per sample was the median, with a range of roughly 23,224 to 690,600. TCRdb reanalysed the RACE reads using MiXCR and keeps one entry per CDR3 protein. The V and J calls shown here were made by TCRdb, not taken from the authors' results. Here the sample spans some 82,000 distinct CDR3 sequences, more than 6.5% being singletons.

The chain couples TRBV4-2 to TRBJ2-7, with 8 positions matching TRBD1. Source: whole blood, taken in connection with sensitization to the hapten diphenylcyclopropenone (DPC). This receptor was obtained from a woman aged 25 to 39 with alopecia areata. Some clones in this sample may be carry-over from other donors' samples. The CDR3 DNA sequence: TGTGCCAGCAGCCAAGACCGAGCAGGGGGCACCGTGGAGCAGTACTTC. Residues: CASSQDRAGGTVEQYF.